These 3 T cell receptor beta chains were all obtained from the same sample, sequenced in a study of T cell responses to AZD1222 COVID-19 vaccine. Using immunoSEQ multiplex PCR, the repertoire was profiled, and TCRdb retains in-frame clones only, with some absent. The sample has 200,000 or so clones; 80% to 95% are singletons. The specimen comprised peripheral blood, sampled 28 days after the second AZD1222 dose. The receptors derive from an adult who received the AZD1222 COVID-19 vaccine.

This chain connects TRBV19 to TRBJ2-7; a weak D match, TRBD1 (5 bases). Germline CDR1 LNHDA, CDR2 SQIVND (reference sequence). Trimming took off 2 bases at V and 3 bases at J, with 14 bases between the two ends. CDR3 length equals 15 residues. The CDR3: CASSIIRDYHYEQYF. Written as DNA, the CDR3 is TGTGCCAGTAGTATAATCAGGGATTACCACTACGAGCAGTACTTC. Together with reference TRBV19 and TRBJ2-7, the CDR3 gives the full variable domain: DGGITQSPKYLFRKEGQNVTLSCEQNLNHDAMYWYRQDPGQGLRLIYYSQIVNDFQKGDIAEGYSVSREKKESFPLTVTSAQKNPTAFYLCASSIIRDYHYEQYFGPGTRLTVT.

V and J are TRBV27 and TRBJ1-6; D unresolved. CDR1 and CDR2 from the germline V gene are MNHEY and SMNVEV (reference sequence). V lost 0 bases, J lost 14 bases, and 17 bases lay in between. The CDR3 spans 15 residues. The CDR3 loop reads CASSLSIGLRMALHF. The CDR3, as DNA: TGTGCCAGCAGTTTATCGATAGGCCTCCGCATGGCCCTCCACTTT.

V is TRBV19 and J is TRBJ1-5; the D is unclear. Trimming took 5 bases from V and 3 from J, leaving 11 bases between them. CDR3 length: 14 amino acids. Germline V gene data show CDR1 as LNHDA and CDR2 as SQIVND (reference sequence). CDR3 protein: CASSHIPPNQPQHF. The CDR3, as DNA: TGTGCCAGTAGTCACATCCCCCCCAATCAGCCCCAGCATTTT.